This T cell receptor beta chain was recorded in a study of graft-versus-host responses after intestinal transplantation. Study-wide results and caveats: Allografts of one patient group, those with graft-donor T cell macrochimerism, had high graft-versus-host to host-versus-graft clonal ratios. Ileal or blood samples showed some GvH clones first, and such clones were also found in recipient marrow.

The repertoire was sequenced with immunoSEQ multiplex PCR; TCRdb's copy has only in-frame clones and lacks some. This sample has roughly 15,000 clones, with 60% to 85% found just once. The CDR3 sequence is 13 residues long. Trimming cost V 7 bases and J 2 bases, with 11 bases left between them. Germline V lookup: CDR1 ENHRY, CDR2 SYGVKD. Note on this clone: Its specificity is unknown.

Intraepithelial lymphocytes and lamina propria lymphocytes were released through processing of graft tissue. This specimen was ileum tissue, taken around 69 weeks after intestinal transplant. This sequence was found in a human patient who received an intestinal transplant, so some T cells may come from the graft donor. The chain joins TRBV10-3 to TRBJ1-2, with a possible D match to TRBD1 (5 bases). CDR3 sequence (DNA): TGTGCCATCACCCCTGGGGGGAACTATGGCTACACCTTC. Translated: CAITPGGNYGYTF.